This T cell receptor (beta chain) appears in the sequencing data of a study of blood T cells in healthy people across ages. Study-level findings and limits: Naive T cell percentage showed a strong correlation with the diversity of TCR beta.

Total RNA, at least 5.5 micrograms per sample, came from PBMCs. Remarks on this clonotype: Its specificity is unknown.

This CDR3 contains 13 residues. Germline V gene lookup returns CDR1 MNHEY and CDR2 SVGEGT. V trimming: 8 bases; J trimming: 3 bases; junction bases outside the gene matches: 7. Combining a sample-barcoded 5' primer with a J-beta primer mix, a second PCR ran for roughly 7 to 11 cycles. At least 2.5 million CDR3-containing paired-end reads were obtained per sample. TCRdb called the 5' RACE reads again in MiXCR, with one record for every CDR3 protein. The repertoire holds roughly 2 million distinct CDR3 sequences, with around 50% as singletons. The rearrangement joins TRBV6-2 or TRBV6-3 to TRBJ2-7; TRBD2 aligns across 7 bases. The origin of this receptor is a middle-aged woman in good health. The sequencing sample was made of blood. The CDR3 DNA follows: TGTGCCAGCGAGGGGACTACCAACTACGAGCAGTACTTC. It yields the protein CASEGTTNYEQYF.